The 6 T cell receptor beta chains below come from one sample, sequenced in a study of blood T cells in healthy people across ages. Combining a sample-barcoded 5' primer with a J-beta primer mix, a second PCR ran for about 7 to 12 cycles. TCRdb re-analysed the 5' RACE reads in MiXCR, keeping a single row per CDR3 protein. In the table there are about 680,000 distinct CDR3 sequences, over 45% of which are singletons. The sample comprised blood. Every receptor here comes from a woman aged 60 to 75 in good health.

This sequence joins TRBV14 and TRBJ1-1; D may be TRBD1 (5 bases). CDR1 and CDR2 (germline): SGHDN, FVKESK. The CDR3 is 15 residues long. V lost 2 bases, J lost 3 bases, and 13 bases lay in between. In DNA, the CDR3 is TGTGCCAGCAGCCAACGTCAGGGTTACTACACTGAAGCTTTCTTT. Translated, it gives CASSQRQGYYTEAFF.

V usage is TRBV20-1 and J usage is TRBJ2-5; D call uncertain. Trimming left V 3 bases short and J 11 bases short, with 16 bases between. CDR1 and CDR2 from the germline V gene are DFQATT and SNEGSKA (reference sequence). The CDR3 spans 12 residues. The CDR3 nucleotides read TGCAGTGCTAGGGCTTCCTCGCACTGGCAGTACTTC. It yields the protein CSARASSHWQYF.

The chain recombines TRBV5-5 with TRBJ1-4; the match to TRBD1 covers 7 bases. This CDR3 is built from 16 residues. The trim removed 4 bases at V and 4 bases at J, leaving 10 bases unmatched. Germline V lookup: CDR1 SGHKS, CDR2 YYEKEE (reference sequence). In DNA, the CDR3 is TGTGCCAGCAGCACCAACCCGGGGACAGATAATGAAAAACTGTTTTTT. This gives the protein CASSTNPGTDNEKLFF.

The chain employs TRBV20-1 and TRBJ2-5; TRBD2 might be the D (6 bases). The CDR3 length is 12 residues. Per the germline V gene, CDR1 is DFQATT and CDR2 is SNEGSKA (reference sequence). The V end lost 6 bases, the J end lost 3 bases, and 11 bases lay between the germline ends. In nucleotides, the CDR3 is TGCAGTGCCCCCCCGGGAGAAGAGACCCAGTACTTC. This translates into CSAPPGEETQYF.

This clonotype appeared a few times. This sequence joins TRBV20-1 and TRBJ2-7; D call uncertain. Germline CDR1 is DFQATT and CDR2 is SNEGSKA (reference sequence). This CDR3 region has 13 residues. V was pared by 4 bases and J by 4 bases, with 14 bases between. CDR3 DNA: TGCAGTGCTACGGACCCTTTGTCATACGAGCAGTACTTC. It yields the protein CSATDPLSYEQYF.

This clonotype was found a few times. The J gene is TRBJ2-5, the V gene TRBV7-3, with D possibly matching TRBD1 (5 bases). CDR1 is SGHTA, CDR2 FQGTGA, per germline. This CDR3 region has 14 residues. Trimming took 1 base from V and 4 from J, leaving 10 bases between them. In DNA form, the CDR3 reads TGTGCCAGCAGCTTAAAAGGGGTGGCAGAGACCCAGTACTTC. This translates into CASSLKGVAETQYF.